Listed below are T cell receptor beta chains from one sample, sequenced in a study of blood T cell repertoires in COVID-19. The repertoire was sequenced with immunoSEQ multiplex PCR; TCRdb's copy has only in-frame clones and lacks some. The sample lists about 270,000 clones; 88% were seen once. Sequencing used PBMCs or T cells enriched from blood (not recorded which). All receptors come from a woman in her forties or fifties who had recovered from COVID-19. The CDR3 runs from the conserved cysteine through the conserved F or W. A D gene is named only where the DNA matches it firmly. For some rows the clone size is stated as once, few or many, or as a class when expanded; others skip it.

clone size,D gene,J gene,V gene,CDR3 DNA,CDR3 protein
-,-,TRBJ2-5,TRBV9,TGTGCCAGCAGCGTCGGACAGAAAGAGACCCAGTACTTC,CASSVGQKETQYF
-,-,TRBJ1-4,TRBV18,TGTGCCAGCTCATGGACAAGGAATGAAAAACTGTTTTTT,CASSWTRNEKLFF
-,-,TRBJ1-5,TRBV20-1,TGCAGTGCTAGTGCCAGGGTGTCCGATCAGCCCCAGCATTTT,CSASARVSDQPQHF
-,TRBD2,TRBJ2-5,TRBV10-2,TGCGCCAGCAGCCCGACTAGCGGGAGTGCGACCCAGTACTTC,CASSPTSGSATQYF
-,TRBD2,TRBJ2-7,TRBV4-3,TGCGCCAGCAGCCAAGTCTACTCGGCTAGCGGGAGGGCGGGGGAGCAGTACTTC,CASSQVYSASGRAGEQYF
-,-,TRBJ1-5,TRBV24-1,TGTGCCACCAGTGATGGCCCCCTAGCAGGATACGATCAGCCCCAGCATTTT,CATSDGPLAGYDQPQHF
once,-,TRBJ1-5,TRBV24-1,TGTGCCACCAGTGGGGGGACTGGCAATCAGCCCCAGCATTTT,CATSGGTGNQPQHF
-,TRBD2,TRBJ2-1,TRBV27,TGTGCCAGCAGTTCTCGGACTAGCGGGAGGGCCGGCTACAATGAGCAGTTCTTC,CASSSRTSGRAGYNEQFF
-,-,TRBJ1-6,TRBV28,TGTGCCAGCAGTATCCGCCGGGACATCAAAAGTTCACCCCTCCACTTT,CASSIRRDIKSSPLHF
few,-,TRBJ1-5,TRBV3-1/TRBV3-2,TGTGCCAGCAGCCAAGGGGTAGGGGATTTCAATCAGCCCCAGCATTTT,CASSQGVGDFNQPQHF
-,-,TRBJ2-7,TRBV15,TGTGCCACAGGGGCAGGGGTCGACGAGCAGTACTTC,CATGAGVDEQYF
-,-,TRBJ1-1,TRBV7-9,TGTGCCAGTACCGTAGGCGGCATGAACACTGAAGCTTTCTTT,CASTVGGMNTEAFF
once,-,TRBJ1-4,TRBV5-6,TGTGCCAGCAGCCCTACAGGGTGGAATGAAAAACTGTTTTTT,CASSPTGWNEKLFF
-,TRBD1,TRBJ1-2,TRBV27,TGTGCCAGCGGGGCCCCCAAGGACAGGACCTACGGCTACACCTTC,CASGAPKDRTYGYTF
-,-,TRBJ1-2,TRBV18,TGTGCCAGCTCCGGAATGGGGGCGACTAACTATGGCTACACCTTC,CASSGMGATNYGYTF
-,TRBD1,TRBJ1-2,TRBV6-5,TGTGCCAGCAGGAACAGGGGTAACTATGGCTACACCTTC,CASRNRGNYGYTF
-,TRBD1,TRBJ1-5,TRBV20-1,TGCAGTGCTAGTGTGGGGACAGGGGTTAATCAGCCCCAGCATTTT,CSASVGTGVNQPQHF
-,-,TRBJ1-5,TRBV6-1,TGTGCCAGCAGTGAAGCAGGGGCAAAATTGCAGCATTTT,CASSEAGAKLQHF
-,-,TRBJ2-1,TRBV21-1,TGTGCCAGCAGCAGAAAAGCGGGAGGAGGACAGTTCTTC,CASSRKAGGGQFF
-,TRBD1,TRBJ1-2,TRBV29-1,TGCAGCGTTGAAAGGACAGGGTATAACTATGGCTACACCTTC,CSVERTGYNYGYTF
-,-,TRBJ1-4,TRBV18,TGTGCCAGCTCACCCCGTAATGAAAAACTGTTTTTT,CASSPRNEKLFF
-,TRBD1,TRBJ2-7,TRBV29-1,TGCAGCGCCGGGACAGGGGTTGTCGAGCAGTACTTC,CSAGTGVVEQYF
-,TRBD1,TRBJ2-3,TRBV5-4,TGTGCCAGCAGCTCGCCTAGGGGGCTGCGCGGCACAGATACGCAGTATTTT,CASSSPRGLRGTDTQYF
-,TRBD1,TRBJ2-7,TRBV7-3,TGTGCCAGCAGCCTCTGGACAGGGAACGAGCAGTACTTC,CASSLWTGNEQYF
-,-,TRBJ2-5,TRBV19,TGTGCCAGTAGTATAGCGGGAGCGCAGTACTTC,CASSIAGAQYF
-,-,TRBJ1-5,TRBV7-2,TGTGCCAGCAGCTTTTCTGGCCGTCAGCCCCAGCATTTT,CASSFSGRQPQHF
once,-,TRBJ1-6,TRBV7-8,TGTGCCAGCAGCTTAGTTCGGGGATGGTCACCCCTCCACTTT,CASSLVRGWSPLHF
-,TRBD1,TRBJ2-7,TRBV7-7,TGTGCTAGCAGCTTAAGGGCGGGGACAGGGCTCAACGAGCAGTACTTC,CASSLRAGTGLNEQYF
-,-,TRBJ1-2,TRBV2,TGTGCCAGCACCTGGACAGATACTACCTATGGCTACACCTTC,CASTWTDTTYGYTF
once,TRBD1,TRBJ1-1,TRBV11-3,TGTGCCAGCAGCCCAGGACAGGGGAGTACCAGCACTGAAGCTTTCTTT,CASSPGQGSTSTEAFF
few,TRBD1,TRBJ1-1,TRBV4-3,TGCGCCAGCAGCCAAGAGACAGGGGACACTGAAGCTTTCTTT,CASSQETGDTEAFF
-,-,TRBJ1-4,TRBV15,TGTGCCACCAGCAGGGGGACGGGGGGAGAGGAAAAACTGTTTTTT,CATSRGTGGEEKLFF
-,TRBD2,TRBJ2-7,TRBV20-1,TGCAGTGCTAGTAGGGCTAGCGGGAGTAGATACGAGCAGTACTTC,CSASRASGSRYEQYF
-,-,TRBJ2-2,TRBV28,TGTGCCAGCGAACGTGGGGGGAAGTTCACCGGGGAGCTGTTTTTT,CASERGGKFTGELFF
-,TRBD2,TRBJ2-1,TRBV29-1,TGCAGCGGAGGCGCGGGAGAACGTAATGAGCAGTTCTTC,CSGGAGERNEQFF
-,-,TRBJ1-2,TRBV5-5,TGTGCCAGCAGACCGCAAGGTGACAGAATTGCGGAGGGGAACTATGGCTACACCTTC,CASRPQGDRIAEGNYGYTF
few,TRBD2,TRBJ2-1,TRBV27,TGTGCCAGCAGTCCCCTATGGGGGGGTAGGGATGAGCAGTTCTTC,CASSPLWGGRDEQFF
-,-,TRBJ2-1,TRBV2,TGTGCCAGCAGTGAGTCCCTAGCGATCGTCCATGAGCAGTTCTTC,CASSESLAIVHEQFF
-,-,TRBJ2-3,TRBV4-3,TGCGCCAGCAGCCAGGGGGCTGACAACACAGATACGCAGTATTTT,CASSQGADNTDTQYF
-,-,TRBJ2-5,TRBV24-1,TGTGCCACCAGTGATTTCCGGGGAACCCAAGAGACCCAGTACTTC,CATSDFRGTQETQYF